This record covers a single T cell receptor beta chain. This clonotype was seen a few times. Its antigen is not yet known. The input lacks base qualities; no much larger clone sits a single base away. This record belongs to a study of identical twins (dated by TCRdb to the mid-2010s). A note on the overall study: The study deep-sequenced TCR alpha and beta repertoires from monozygotic twins, unrelated adults of various ages and cord blood to test whether fetal clonotypes persist. Replicate twin experiments were performed at different times using different library preparation protocols to rule out contamination.

Here is what the overall study found, with its caveats: Recombination models systematically underestimated out-of-frame TCR alpha sharing in monozygotic twins but agreed with sharing between unrelated individuals. The excess sharing between twins in beta out-of-frame sequences was weaker because fewer shared sequences reduced the signal-to-noise ratio. Conclusions relied on cross-sectional statistical analysis, since the same donors could not be followed over many years. Fewer insertions were carried by abundant cord blood beta clonotypes; a weaker similar trend was observed in young adult naive repertoires, while no such trend was observed in memory repertoires. Zero-insertion analyses could be partly confounded by invariant T cells such as MAIT and iNKT, though diverse VJ usage argued against such confounding for most clonotypes. Compared with coincidental sharing between unrelated individuals, out-of-frame TCR alpha sequences shared between twins showed an excess of sequences with low generation probability.

The library relied on 5' RACE. Sequencing took place on an Illumina HiSeq 2000. Template switching introduced a universal primer binding site; the final cDNA contained a unique molecular identifier, enabling accurate counting of TCR cDNA molecules. First-strand cDNA for TCR alpha and beta chains was synthesized from specific primers in the conserved constant-segment region. To control for contamination, each cDNA library was double barcoded with a SMART-Mk sample barcode plus Illumina barcodes. Two successive PCR steps introduced TruSeq adapter sequences along with Illumina sample barcodes. The TCR alpha and beta cDNA libraries were sequenced on the Illumina HiSeq platform using custom primers. As for the original processing: Unique molecular identifiers were extracted from raw reads with MiGEC, and CDR3 positions were determined with MiXCR. For each individual, recombination models were inferred using an EM algorithm with the repgenHMM and IGoR tools. Shared clonotype analysis was performed with the tcR package in R, normalizing sharing by the product of cloneset sizes. To study raw recombination free of thymic and clonal selection effects, out-of-frame nonproductive sequences were analyzed. TCRdb's own reprocessing of the public reads used fastp at Q25 and MiXCR and kept productive beta chains. Rows merge per CDR3 protein into single entries with the most common DNA and genes. The V and J calls here are based on TCRdb, not the publication. This sample has nearly 900,000 distinct CDR3 sequences in its table, and roughly an eighth of those were observed once. The ten largest clonotypes hold roughly 1.6% of the sample.

Trimming costs V 0 bases and J 7 bases, and their ends lie 16 bases apart. The CDR3 contains 16 residues, cysteine and phenylalanine counted. Just the 48-base CDR3 DNA is kept, in frame starting at base 1. The CDR1 and CDR2 encoded by the germline V gene (reference sequence) are MNHEY and SMNVEV. Every donor was a healthy Caucasian. Three pairs of female monozygotic twins, all aged roughly 18 to 29 years, were included in the twin cohort. The RNA used for TCR libraries was isolated from peripheral blood mononuclear cells. This sample was shared with a second study, whose subject was yellow fever vaccine responses in identical twins. The second paper further reports: According to the authors, the vaccine-induced T cell response in identical twins seemed to be partly convergent and partly specific to each individual. In identical twins, the study followed T cell clones that responded to the vaccine with precision.

Specimen: PBMCs. This receptor chain uses TRBV27 and TRBJ2-1, with a tentative D gene TRBD2 over 6 matching bases. This TCR came from a woman aged 18 to 35 in good health. The bases are TGTGCCAGCAGTTTATCGTGGGGGGTCTCGAATAATGAGCAGTTCTTC. This gives the protein CASSLSWGVSNNEQFF.